This is a list of T cell receptor beta chains from one sample in a study of CD8 T cells in ankylosing spondylitis. TCRdb used MiXCR to reprocess the 5' RACE reads, holding one entry per CDR3 protein. The repertoire holds fewer than 400,000 distinct CDR3 sequences, with roughly 15% as singletons. The sequencing input was blood, either unsorted or a sorted T cell fraction (not recorded which). These receptors all stem from a male donor with ankylosing spondylitis or in good health (not recorded which). Both conserved end residues are part of each CDR3. The D gene is left open where the match is weak. Clone size appears in some rows only: once, few, many, or a class for an expanded clone.

cdr3_nt,cdr3_aa,v_call,j_call,clone_size,d_call
TGTGCCAGCAGTACGCTAGCGGGAGTCAGCACCGGGGAGCTGTTTTTT,CASSTLAGVSTGELFF,TRBV6-1,TRBJ2-2,few,TRBD2
TGCAGTGCTACCCTCGGACGGACCACAGATACGCAGTATTTT,CSATLGRTTDTQYF,TRBV20-1,TRBJ2-3,.,.
TGCGCCAGCAGTGACTTTGGTAATGAAAAACTGTTTTTT,CASSDFGNEKLFF,TRBV5-1,TRBJ1-4,.,.
TGCAGTGCTCCGGGACAGGGGTTCGGCTACACCTTC,CSAPGQGFGYTF,TRBV20-1,TRBJ1-2,few,TRBD1
TGTGCCAGCAGCCAGACCCCCTGGGAGGTAGAGACCCAGTACTTC,CASSQTPWEVETQYF,TRBV7-6,TRBJ2-5,.,.
TGTGCCAGCAGCCTGACTAGCGGGGGGGCGCTAGATACGCAGTATTTT,CASSLTSGGALDTQYF,TRBV4-2,TRBJ2-3,.,TRBD2
TGCGCCAGCAGCTTCAATCTCCCCAGCACCGGGGAGCTGTTTTTT,CASSFNLPSTGELFF,TRBV5-1,TRBJ2-2,few,.
TGTGCCAGCAGCTTGGTTCAGGAGGCAGATACGCAGTATTTT,CASSLVQEADTQYF,TRBV5-4,TRBJ2-3,.,.
TGCGCCAGCAGCGGCAGGAGGTCCTCTGGAAACACCATATATTTT,CASSGRRSSGNTIYF,TRBV4-1,TRBJ1-3,.,.
TGTGCCAGCAGTTACGCCCGCAGGACAGCTGGGAACACTGAAGCTTTCTTT,CASSYARRTAGNTEAFF,TRBV6-5,TRBJ1-1,.,.
TGTGCCAGCAGCTTAGAGGGGGGAAACATTCAGTACTTC,CASSLEGGNIQYF,TRBV7-2,TRBJ2-4,.,.
TGTGCCAGCAGATCGACCTCAGGGAATTATGGCTACACCTTC,CASRSTSGNYGYTF,TRBV6-1,TRBJ1-2,.,.
TGTGCCAGCAGCCCAGTAGGACAGATCCCCTACGAGCAGTACTTC,CASSPVGQIPYEQYF,TRBV6-1,TRBJ2-7,many,.
TGTGCCAGCTCACCGATGGAATACAATGAGCAGTTCTTC,CASSPMEYNEQFF,TRBV18,TRBJ2-1,.,.
TGTGCCAGCAGCCGAATCGGACCCCCCGAGGGGACCCAGTACTTC,CASSRIGPPEGTQYF,TRBV12-3/TRBV12-4,TRBJ2-5,few,.
TGTGCCAGCAGCTACGGACAGTCCTATGGCTACACCTTC,CASSYGQSYGYTF,TRBV11-2,TRBJ1-2,many,.
TGCGCCAGCAGCCAAGATCTGGAGAGGGCAGCAAGGGAGACCCAGTACTTC,CASSQDLERAARETQYF,TRBV4-1,TRBJ2-5,few,.
TGCAGCGTGAGGACTAGCGGGGGCACAGATACGCAGTATTTT,CSVRTSGGTDTQYF,TRBV29-1,TRBJ2-3,.,TRBD2
TGTGCCAGCAGCCTGCTCGGGACTAGCGGGAGAGCCGGGGAGCTGTTTTTT,CASSLLGTSGRAGELFF,TRBV7-9,TRBJ2-2,few,TRBD2
TGCAGTGCCAAGCGGGGGGTGAACACCGGGGAGCTGTTTTTT,CSAKRGVNTGELFF,TRBV20-1,TRBJ2-2,many,TRBD2
TGCGCCAGTTCGGTGACAGGGAACACTGAAGCTTTCTTT,CASSVTGNTEAFF,TRBV10-1,TRBJ1-1,many,.
TGCGCCAGCAGCCAAGCTTTCCGGGGAACCGGGGAGCTGTTTTTT,CASSQAFRGTGELFF,TRBV4-1,TRBJ2-2,.,.
TGCAGTGCTATAGACCCGGCTGATCCATTCTACGAGCAGTACTTC,CSAIDPADPFYEQYF,TRBV20-1,TRBJ2-7,few,.
TGCAGCGTGGGGCCCGGGGTGGGGGATACGCAGTATTTT,CSVGPGVGDTQYF,TRBV29-1,TRBJ2-3,.,.
TGCAGCGTTGAAAACACAGGGGGAAGTGGGTACGAGCAGTACTTC,CSVENTGGSGYEQYF,TRBV29-1,TRBJ2-7,.,TRBD1